A single sample is the source of the 5 T cell receptor beta chains below, sequenced in a study of OX40 agonist ivuxolimab in advanced cancers. The data were produced by immunoSEQ multiplex PCR, yet TCRdb's version contains in-frame clones alone and is incomplete. The repertoire holds roughly 65,000 clones, with around four fifths as singletons. The material was CD4+ or CD8+ T cells sorted from blood, obtained in a trial of the OX40 agonist ivuxolimab. The receptors derive from an adult with an advanced solid tumor such as melanoma, head and neck, liver or kidney cancer.

The genes are TRBV19 and TRBJ2-4; TRBD2 matches at 10 bases. The CDR3 length is 17 residues. The germline V gene encodes CDR1 LNHDA and CDR2 SQIVND (reference sequence). Trimming at V came to 3 bases and at J to 6 bases, leaving 11 bases not matched to a gene. The CDR3 region has the DNA TGTGCCAGTAGTATTTGGGTGATTAGCGGGAGGCCAAACATTCAGTACTTC. Translating it yields CASSIWVISGRPNIQYF.

This clone has just a few counts. J is TRBJ1-2 and V is TRBV2, with 7 bases fitting TRBD1. The CDR3 covers 13 residues. V shed 7 bases and J 7 bases; nucleotides not matched to a gene: 9. Germline CDR1 is SNHLY and CDR2 is FYNNEI. The CDR3 sequence is CASNQGEARGYTF. The CDR3 DNA reads TGTGCCAGCAATCAGGGGGAAGCGCGTGGCTACACCTTC.

The gene calls are TRBV7-2 and TRBJ1-1, with D perhaps TRBD1 (6 bases). Trimming took off 1 base at V and 3 bases at J, with 9 bases between the two ends. The germline CDR1 and CDR2 sequences are SGHTA and FQGNSA. The CDR3 spans 14 residues. The CDR3 nucleotides read TGTGCCAGCAGCTTAGTCGGGGGCGACACTGAAGCTTTCTTT. The encoded protein is CASSLVGGDTEAFF.

This clone was detected once. This chain connects TRBV5-1 to TRBJ1-3; TRBD1 matches 11 bases. The V gene end was trimmed by 4 bases and the J gene end by 0 bases; junction bases not matched to a gene: 3. The CDR3 loop spans 16 amino acids. Germline V gene data show CDR1 as SGHRS and CDR2 as YFSETQ. Written as DNA, the CDR3 is TGCGCCAGCAGCAGGGACAGGGGGGACTCTGGAAACACCATATATTTT. This gives the protein CASSRDRGDSGNTIYF.

The V and J genes are TRBV7-9 and TRBJ2-5; 8 bases are shared with TRBD1. Germline-derived CDR1 and CDR2 are SEHNR and FQNEAQ (reference sequence). The CDR3 spans 13 residues. Trimming took 4 bases from V and 5 from J; bases not matched to a gene: 3. CDR3 amino acids: CASSSDRAETQYF. The CDR3, as DNA: TGTGCCAGCAGCTCGGACAGGGCGGAGACCCAGTACTTC.